Here is one T cell receptor (beta chain) with its context. Antigen unknown. The record originates from a study of cytomegalovirus exposure and HLA in healthy donors. The study ran its PCR with 60 Vbeta and 13 Jbeta primers. The data were produced by immunoSEQ multiplex PCR, yet TCRdb's version contains in-frame clones alone and is incomplete. The table shows around 100,000 clones, with roughly three fifths occurring only once. Participants comprised healthy donors of bone marrow. Though probably carrying unrecorded immune exposures, donors were nominally healthy at sampling. Germline V gene sequence: CDR1 SGHAT, CDR2 FQNNGV. Trimming removed 5 bases from V and 5 bases from J, with 16 bases in between. The CDR3 is 14 residues long. Study-wide points: Compared with the roughly 700-donor mean, an Asian-associated ancestry cluster reportedly had fewer N-insertions, according to a later analysis.

The sequenced sample was PBMCs. The clonotype comes from a human donor in good health. V is TRBV11-2 and J is TRBJ2-7; possibly TRBD2 for D (6 bases). CDR3 sequence (DNA): TGTGCCAGCAGCCCCCGGAGGGCTAGCGACGAGCAGTACTTC. This codes for CASSPRRASDEQYF.